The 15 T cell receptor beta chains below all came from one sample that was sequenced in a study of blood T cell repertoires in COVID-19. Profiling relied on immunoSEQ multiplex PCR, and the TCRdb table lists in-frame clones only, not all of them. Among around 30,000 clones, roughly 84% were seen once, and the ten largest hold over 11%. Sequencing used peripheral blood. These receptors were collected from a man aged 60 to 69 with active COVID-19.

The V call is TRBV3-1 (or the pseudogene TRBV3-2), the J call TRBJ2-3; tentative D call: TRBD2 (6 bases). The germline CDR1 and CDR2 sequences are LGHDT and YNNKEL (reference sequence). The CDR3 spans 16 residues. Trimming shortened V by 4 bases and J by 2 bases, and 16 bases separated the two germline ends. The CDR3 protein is CASSPEIAVTTDTQYF. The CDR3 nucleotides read TGTGCCAGCAGCCCAGAAATAGCGGTAACCACAGATACGCAGTATTTT.

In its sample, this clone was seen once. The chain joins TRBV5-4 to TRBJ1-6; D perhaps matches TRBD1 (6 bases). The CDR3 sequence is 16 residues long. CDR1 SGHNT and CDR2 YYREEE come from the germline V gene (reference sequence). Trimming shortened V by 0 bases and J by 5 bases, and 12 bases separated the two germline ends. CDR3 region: CASSLGLGTNNSPLHF. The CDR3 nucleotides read TGTGCCAGCAGCTTGGGGCTGGGGACAAATAATTCACCCCTCCACTTT.

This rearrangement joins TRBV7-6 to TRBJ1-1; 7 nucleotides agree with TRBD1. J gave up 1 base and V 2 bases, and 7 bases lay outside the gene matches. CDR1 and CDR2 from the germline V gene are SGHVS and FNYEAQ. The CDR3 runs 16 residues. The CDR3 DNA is TGTGCCAGCAGCTTAAGACAGGGAACGGGGAACACTGAAGCTTTCTTT. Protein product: CASSLRQGTGNTEAFF. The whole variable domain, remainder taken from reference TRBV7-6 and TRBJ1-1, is GAGVSQSPRYKVTKRGQDVALRCDPISGHVSLYWYRQALGQGPEFLTYFNYEAQQDKSGLPNDRFSAERPEGSISTLTIQRTEQRDSAMYRCASSLRQGTGNTEAFFGQGTRLTVV.

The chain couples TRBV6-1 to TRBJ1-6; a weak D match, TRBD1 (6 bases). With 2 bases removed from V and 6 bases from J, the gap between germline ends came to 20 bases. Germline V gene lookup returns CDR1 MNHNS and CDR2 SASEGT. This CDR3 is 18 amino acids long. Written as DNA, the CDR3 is TGTGCCAGCAGTGAATCCCCTTTTGTGGCAGGGGCTAATTCACCCCTCCACTTT. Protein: CASSESPFVAGANSPLHF.

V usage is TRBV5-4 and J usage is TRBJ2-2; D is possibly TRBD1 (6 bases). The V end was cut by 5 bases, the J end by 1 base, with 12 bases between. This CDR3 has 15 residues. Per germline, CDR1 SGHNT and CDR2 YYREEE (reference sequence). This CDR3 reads CASSPRGLNTGELFF. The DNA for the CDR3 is TGTGCCAGCAGTCCGAGGGGGTTGAACACCGGGGAGCTGTTTTTT.

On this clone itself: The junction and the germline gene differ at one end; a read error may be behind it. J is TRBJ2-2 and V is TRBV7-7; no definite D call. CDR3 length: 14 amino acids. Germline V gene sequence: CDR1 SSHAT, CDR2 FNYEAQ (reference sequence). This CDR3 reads CASSLSTSTGELFF. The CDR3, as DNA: TGTGCTAGCAGCTTGTCGACAAGCACCGGGGAGCTGTTTTTT. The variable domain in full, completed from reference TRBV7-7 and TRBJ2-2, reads GAGVSQSPRYKVTKRGQDVTLRCDPISSHATLYWYQQALGQGPEFLTYFNYEAQPDKSGLPSDRFSAERPEGSISTLTIQRTEQRDSAMYRCASSLSTSTGELFFGEGSRLTVL.

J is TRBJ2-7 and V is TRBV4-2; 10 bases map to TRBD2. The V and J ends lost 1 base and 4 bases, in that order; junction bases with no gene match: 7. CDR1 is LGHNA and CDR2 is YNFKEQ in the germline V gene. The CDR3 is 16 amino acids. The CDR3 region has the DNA TGTGCCAGCAGCCAAGGTGCTAGCGGGAGACAGTACGAGCAGTACTTC. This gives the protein CASSQGASGRQYEQYF.

The DNA for the CDR3 is TGTGCCAGCAGTATTACAGGAAGCTCCTACGAGCAGTACTTC. Protein product: CASSITGSSYEQYF. The chain carries TRBV27 and TRBJ2-7, with D possibly TRBD1 on 5 matching bases. The CDR3 is made up of 14 amino acids. Trimming took 5 bases from V and 0 from J, leaving 11 bases between them. In germline, CDR1 is MNHEY, CDR2 SMNVEV (reference sequence).

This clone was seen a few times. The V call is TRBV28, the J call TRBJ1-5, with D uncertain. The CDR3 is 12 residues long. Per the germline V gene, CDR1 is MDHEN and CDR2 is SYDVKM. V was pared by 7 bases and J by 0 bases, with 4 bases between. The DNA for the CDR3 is TGTGCCAGCATATCTAGCAATCAGCCCCAGCATTTT. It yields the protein CASISSNQPQHF.

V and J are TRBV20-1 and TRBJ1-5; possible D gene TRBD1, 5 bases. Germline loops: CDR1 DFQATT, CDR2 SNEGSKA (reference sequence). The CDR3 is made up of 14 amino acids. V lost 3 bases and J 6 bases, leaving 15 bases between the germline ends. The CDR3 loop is CSASFDRGGQPQHF. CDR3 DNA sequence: TGCAGTGCTAGTTTTGATAGGGGAGGTCAGCCCCAGCATTTT.

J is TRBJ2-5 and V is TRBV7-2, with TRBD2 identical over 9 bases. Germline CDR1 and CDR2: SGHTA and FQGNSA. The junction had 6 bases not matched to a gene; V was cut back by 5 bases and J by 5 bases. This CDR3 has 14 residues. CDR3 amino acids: CASSPGLAWETQYF. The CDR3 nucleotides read TGTGCCAGCAGCCCGGGACTAGCTTGGGAGACCCAGTACTTC.

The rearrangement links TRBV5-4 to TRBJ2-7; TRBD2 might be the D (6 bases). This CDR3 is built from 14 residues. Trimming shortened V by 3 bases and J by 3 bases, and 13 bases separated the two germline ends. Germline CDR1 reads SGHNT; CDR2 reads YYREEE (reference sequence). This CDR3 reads CASSSETSSYEQYF. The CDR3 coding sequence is TGTGCCAGCAGCTCGGAGACTAGTAGCTACGAGCAGTACTTC.

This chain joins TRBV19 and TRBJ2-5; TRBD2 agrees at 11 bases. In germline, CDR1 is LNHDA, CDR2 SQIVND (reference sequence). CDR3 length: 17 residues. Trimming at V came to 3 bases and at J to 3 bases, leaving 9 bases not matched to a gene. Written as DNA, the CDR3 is TGTGCCAGTAGTATCCGAATCCTAGCGGGGGGCGAAGAGACCCAGTACTTC. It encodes CASSIRILAGGEETQYF.

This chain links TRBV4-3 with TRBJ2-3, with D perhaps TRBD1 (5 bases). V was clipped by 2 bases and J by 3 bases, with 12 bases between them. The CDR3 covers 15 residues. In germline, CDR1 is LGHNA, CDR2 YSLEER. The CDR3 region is CASSQNPQGTDTQYF. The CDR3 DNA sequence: TGCGCCAGCAGCCAAAACCCTCAGGGAACAGATACGCAGTATTTT.

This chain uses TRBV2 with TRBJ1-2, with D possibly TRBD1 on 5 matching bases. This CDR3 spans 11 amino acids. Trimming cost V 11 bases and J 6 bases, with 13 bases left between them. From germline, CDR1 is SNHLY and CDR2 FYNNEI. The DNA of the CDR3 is TGTGCCGGGGGGGTTTTTAATGGCTACACCTTC. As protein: CAGGVFNGYTF.